What follows are 8 T cell receptor beta chains derived from one specimen sequenced in a study of control samples from healthy donors and cancer patients. Only in-frame clones appear in the TCRdb table, and some are missing; sequencing was by immunoSEQ multiplex PCR. The sample comprises about 120,000 clones, about 94% of which are singletons, and roughly 2.5% rests with the top ten. Sequences were obtained from blood. These receptors were obtained from a man aged 30-40 years in good health.

CDR3 in DNA: TGTGCCTGGAGTCGGGGATACGGGGAGACCCAGTACTTC. Its protein product is CAWSRGYGETQYF. This sequence joins TRBV30 and TRBJ2-5; D is possibly TRBD2 (5 bases). V lost 2 bases to trimming and J lost 5 bases, with 12 bases between them. The CDR3 is made up of 13 amino acids. From germline, CDR1 is GTSNPN and CDR2 SVGIG (reference sequence).

The chain carries TRBV6-4 and TRBJ2-1; D perhaps matches TRBD1 (6 bases). Germline values: CDR1 MRHNA, CDR2 SNTAGT. The CDR3 loop spans 15 amino acids. Trimming pared 3 bases from V and 2 bases from J, leaving 11 bases between. This chain's CDR3 is CASSEQGITYNEQFF. For the CDR3, the DNA is TGTGCCAGCAGTGAACAGGGCATCACCTACAATGAGCAGTTCTTC.

This sequence joins TRBV7-2 and TRBJ2-5; 8 bases are shared with TRBD2. Germline-derived CDR1 and CDR2 are SGHTA and FQGNSA. The CDR3 consists of 14 residues. The V segment lost 8 bases and the J segment 5 bases; nucleotides outside the gene matches: 10. DNA of the CDR3: TGTGCCAGCCTCCTGCCGGGGGGGTGGGAGACCCAGTACTTC. Translation gives CASLLPGGWETQYF.

The chain recombines TRBV10-3 with TRBJ1-5; 7 bases fit TRBD1. Trimming removed 6 bases from V and 0 bases from J; junction bases left unmatched: 11. This CDR3 contains 17 residues. Per germline, CDR1 ENHRY and CDR2 SYGVKD. CDR3 sequence reads: CAISQGGGEFSNQPQHF. CDR3 coding DNA: TGTGCCATCAGCCAGGGAGGGGGCGAATTTAGCAATCAGCCCCAGCATTTT.

The J gene is TRBJ1-1, the V gene TRBV2; D is perhaps TRBD1 (6 bases). Trimming took 5 bases from V and 4 from J, leaving 11 bases between them. Germline lookup yields CDR1 SNHLY and CDR2 FYNNEI. This CDR3 is built from 13 residues. CDR3 in amino acids: CASSNIQGTEAFF. The CDR3 DNA follows: TGTGCCAGCAGTAATATACAGGGCACTGAAGCTTTCTTT.

This clone occurred once. This chain connects TRBV5-1 to TRBJ1-6; D might be TRBD1 (5 bases). Germline values: CDR1 SGHRS, CDR2 YFSETQ. V shed 1 base and J shed 0 bases, with 17 bases lying between them. This CDR3 is built from 19 residues. CDR3 region: CASSLSSGLQHSYNSPLHF. In DNA, the CDR3 is TGCGCCAGCAGCTTGTCCTCGGGACTCCAACACTCCTATAATTCACCCCTCCACTTT.

V and J are TRBV30 and TRBJ1-1; 7 bases map to TRBD1. V was pared by 3 bases and J by 5 bases, with 6 bases of the junction left unmatched. The CDR3 contains 13 residues. Germline CDR1 and CDR2: GTSNPN and SVGIG (reference sequence). The CDR3: CAWRRGQGTEAFF. The CDR3 DNA reads as TGTGCCTGGAGGAGGGGGCAGGGGACTGAAGCTTTCTTT.

The V call is TRBV6-6, the J call TRBJ1-1; 8 bases fit TRBD1. The CDR3 runs to 15 residues. The J segment lost 4 bases and the V segment lost 4 bases, leaving 8 bases of the junction unmatched. CDR1 and CDR2 from the germline V gene are MNHNY and SVGAGI (reference sequence). The CDR3 DNA reads TGTGCCAGCAGTTCCCCGACAGGGGCGGCCACTGAAGCTTTCTTT. Amino acids: CASSSPTGAATEAFF.